The 23 T cell receptor beta chains reported below all come from one sample, sequenced in a study of blood T cell repertoires in COVID-19. Method: immunoSEQ multiplex PCR; TCRdb's copy keeps in-frame clones and lacks some. The sample consists of some 210,000 clones, approximately 84% of them appearing once. Input material: peripheral blood. The receptors derive from a woman in her 50s with active or convalescent COVID-19.

The V and J genes are TRBV28 and TRBJ1-2; no definite D call. V lost 5 bases and J lost 8, with 12 bases in between. Germline CDR1 is MDHEN and CDR2 is SYDVKM. The CDR3 length is 12 residues. This chain's CDR3 is CASSPRSRGYTF. CDR3 coding DNA: TGTGCCAGCAGTCCCCGCTCGAGGGGCTACACCTTC.

Concerning this clone: The same CDR3 arises from other DNA sequences in this sample as well. J is TRBJ1-2 and V is TRBV5-1, with 7 bases that match TRBD1. Trimming at V came to 0 bases and at J to 3 bases, leaving 2 bases not matched to a gene. The CDR3 runs to 14 residues. The germline CDR1 and CDR2 sequences are SGHRS and YFSETQ. This CDR3 reads CASSLGQGYYGYTF. Here the CDR3 DNA reads TGCGCCAGCAGCTTGGGACAGGGATACTATGGCTACACCTTC.

This chain connects TRBV11-1 to TRBJ2-3; 9 positions agree with TRBD1. CDR1 and CDR2 from the germline V gene are SGHAT and FQDESV (reference sequence). CDR3 length: 14 residues. The J segment lost 6 bases and the V segment lost 10 bases, leaving 11 bases of the junction unmatched. CDR3 sequence reads: CAISTGGSGDTQYF. In nucleotides, the CDR3 is TGTGCCATTTCGACAGGGGGTTCAGGGGATACGCAGTATTTT.

The V and J genes are TRBV27 and TRBJ2-1, with D possibly TRBD1 on 5 matching bases. Trimming removed 9 bases at V and 6 bases at J, with 21 bases between. CDR3 size: 15 residues. Germline V gene lookup returns CDR1 MNHEY and CDR2 SMNVEV (reference sequence). The chain's CDR3 is CASRTRTPYPNEQFF. In DNA, the CDR3 is TGTGCCAGTAGAACCAGGACACCTTACCCCAATGAGCAGTTCTTC.

V is TRBV2 and J is TRBJ2-3, with TRBD2 matching 14 bases. Germline trimming cut 4 bases from V and 5 bases from J; bases unmatched to any gene: 11. This CDR3 spans 18 amino acids. Germline CDR1 and CDR2: SNHLY and FYNNEI. The chain's CDR3 is CASSVLQSGTSGRDTQYF. CDR3 coding DNA: TGTGCCAGCAGTGTTCTCCAGAGCGGGACTAGCGGGAGAGATACGCAGTATTTT. The complete variable domain, with remaining parts taken from reference TRBV2 and TRBJ2-3, reads EPEVTQTPSHQVTQMGQEVILRCVPISNHLYFYWYRQILGQKVEFLVSFYNNEISEKSEIFDDQFSVERPDGSNFTLKIRSTKLEDSAMYFCASSVLQSGTSGRDTQYFGPGTRLTVL.

This clone was seen just once. This chain uses TRBV28 with TRBJ1-1, with 7 bases fitting TRBD1. The CDR3 spans 15 residues. Germline V gene data show CDR1 as MDHEN and CDR2 as SYDVKM. The ends lost 6 bases at V and 0 bases at J; junction bases unmatched: 7. CDR3 protein: CASSPIQGVNTEAFF. Written as DNA, the CDR3 is TGTGCCAGCAGCCCCATCCAGGGGGTGAACACTGAAGCTTTCTTT.

The chain joins TRBV9 to TRBJ1-1; the D gene is possibly TRBD1 (5 bases). CDR3 length equals 19 residues. Germline assignment: CDR1 SGDLS and CDR2 YYNGEE. Trimming shortened V by 2 bases and J by 1 base, and 24 bases separated the two germline ends. The DNA for the CDR3 is TGTGCCAGCAGCGTGTATGATCGGGGACTTTCTACGGCGAACACTGAAGCTTTCTTT. Translation gives CASSVYDRGLSTANTEAFF. Full variable domain (remainder filled in from reference TRBV9 and TRBJ1-1): DSGVTQTPKHLITATGQRVTLRCSPRSGDLSVYWYQQSLDQGLQFLIQYYNGEERAKGNILERFSAQQFPDLHSELNLSSLELGDSALYFCASSVYDRGLSTANTEAFFGQGTRLTVV.

This clone was seen a single time. The chain links TRBV11-2 to TRBJ1-4; possible D gene TRBD1, 5 bases. Per germline, CDR1 SGHAT and CDR2 FQNNGV. The ends were cut back, 0 bases at V and 8 bases at J, with 16 bases in the middle. CDR3 size: 16 residues. The CDR3 region has the DNA TGTGCCAGCAGCTTAGATCTCACGGGGGGGACCGAAAAACTGTTTTTT. Translating it yields CASSLDLTGGTEKLFF.

The chain employs TRBV19 and TRBJ1-2; D is perhaps TRBD1 (5 bases). This CDR3 spans 14 amino acids. The germline V gene encodes CDR1 LNHDA and CDR2 SQIVND (reference sequence). Between the trimmed V and J ends, which lost 7 bases and 13 bases, there was a span of 25 bases. The DNA of the CDR3 is TGTGCCAGTACCCCGCCCGGGACTTTGCACATTCCCACCTTC. It encodes CASTPPGTLHIPTF.

This rearrangement joins TRBV28 to TRBJ1-1; a weak D match, TRBD1 (5 bases). This CDR3 has 13 amino acids. V lost 7 bases, J lost 6 bases, and 15 bases lay in between. The V gene's germline CDR1 is MDHEN and CDR2 SYDVKM. The CDR3 DNA follows: TGTGCCAGCACCCCATGGGGCAGGGCTGAAGCTTTCTTT. It is translated as CASTPWGRAEAFF.

The J gene is TRBJ1-2, the V gene TRBV6-5; TRBD1 aligns across 7 bases. This CDR3 contains 14 residues. V shed 6 bases and J 4 bases; nucleotides not matched to a gene: 8. CDR1 is MNHEY, CDR2 SVGAGI, per germline. The CDR3 DNA is TGTGCCAGCAGAGCCAGACAGGGCACCTATGGCTACACCTTC. Translated, it gives CASRARQGTYGYTF.

The V gene is TRBV13, the J gene TRBJ1-6, with D maybe TRBD1 (5 bases). This CDR3 spans 16 amino acids. The V gene's germline CDR1 is PRHDT and CDR2 FYEKMQ (reference sequence). V lost 5 bases and J lost 3, with 14 bases in between. The chain's CDR3 is CASSRGREVYNSPLHF. The CDR3 region has the DNA TGTGCCAGCAGCCGAGGCAGGGAGGTCTATAATTCACCCCTCCACTTT.

The chain recombines TRBV29-1 with TRBJ1-5; 7 bases are a match to TRBD1. In germline, CDR1 is SQVTM, CDR2 ANQGSEA. The CDR3 covers 14 residues. The V and J ends lost 5 bases and 6 bases, in that order; junction bases with no gene match: 10. CDR3 amino acids: CSVRTGSRLQPQHF. In nucleotides, the CDR3 is TGCAGCGTTCGGACAGGTAGTCGGCTTCAGCCCCAGCATTTT.

A word on this clone: The sample holds other DNA sequences that translate to the same CDR3. The rearrangement joins TRBV18 to TRBJ1-5; TRBD1 might be the D (5 bases). Between the trimmed V and J ends, which lost 3 bases and 4 bases, there was a span of 7 bases. The CDR3 is 13 residues long. Germline values: CDR1 KGHSH, CDR2 LQKENI. The CDR3 DNA follows: TGTGCCAGCTCACCCGACAGAAATCAGCCCCAGCATTTT. Translation gives CASSPDRNQPQHF.

The chain links TRBV7-9 to TRBJ1-1, with TRBD1 matching over 7 bases. This CDR3 is 16 amino acids long. Trimming removed 5 bases from V and 1 base from J; junction bases left unmatched: 10. Germline-derived CDR1 and CDR2 are SEHNR and FQNEAQ (reference sequence). The CDR3 protein is CASSPWDSPKNTEAFF. The CDR3 DNA follows: TGTGCCAGCAGCCCCTGGGACAGTCCGAAGAACACTGAAGCTTTCTTT.

Here the CDR3 DNA reads TGTGCCAGCAGTTATTCGCTAGCGGGAGGATTCTACGAGCAGTACTTC. Residues: CASSYSLAGGFYEQYF. The chain combines TRBV6-2 or TRBV6-3 with TRBJ2-7, with 11 bases matching TRBD2. Unmatched junction bases numbered 7, after V lost 3 bases and J lost 3 bases. The CDR3 extends over 16 amino acids. CDR1 is MNHEY and CDR2 is SVGEGT in the germline V gene.

The chain uses TRBV5-4 and TRBJ1-1, with TRBD1 as a possible D gene (6 bases). The length of the CDR3 is 13 residues. Germline-derived CDR1 and CDR2 are SGHNT and YYREEE (reference sequence). Trimming pared 4 bases from V and 10 bases from J, leaving 17 bases between. The CDR3 spells CASSVNRALGAFF. The CDR3 DNA follows: TGTGCCAGCAGCGTAAACAGGGCTCTTGGAGCTTTCTTT. The entire variable domain, with the rest obtained from reference TRBV5-4 and TRBJ1-1, is as follows: ETGVTQSPTHLIKTRGQQVTLRCSSQSGHNTVSWYQQALGQGPQFIFQYYREEENGRGNFPPRFSGLQFPNYSSELNVNALELDDSALYLCASSVNRALGAFFGQGTRLTVV.

The V gene is TRBV7-2, the J gene TRBJ2-3; 11 bases match TRBD2. Germline loops: CDR1 SGHTA, CDR2 FQGNSA. V shed 3 bases and J 2 bases; nucleotides not matched to a gene: 4. The CDR3 runs 16 residues. The CDR3 is CASSFRLAGYTDTQYF. As DNA, the CDR3 is TGTGCCAGCAGCTTCAGACTAGCGGGGTACACAGATACGCAGTATTTT.

This clone was seen a handful of times. J is TRBJ1-5 and V is TRBV9; 10 positions match TRBD1. The CDR3 runs 13 residues. V was pared by 5 bases and J by 10 bases, with 6 bases of the junction left unmatched. From germline, CDR1 is SGDLS and CDR2 YYNGEE. The CDR3 DNA is TGTGCCAGCAGTGGGACAGGGGACCAACCCCAGCATTTT. Encoded protein: CASSGTGDQPQHF.

This chain connects TRBV15 to TRBJ2-7; perhaps TRBD2 as D (6 bases). Germline V gene data show CDR1 as LNHNV and CDR2 as YYDKDF (reference sequence). The CDR3 extends over 16 amino acids. V was clipped by 2 bases and J by 3 bases, with 17 bases between them. The DNA for the CDR3 is TGTGCCACCAGCAGAATTGGGGAGGCTTCGAACTACGAGCAGTACTTC. Translated: CATSRIGEASNYEQYF.

V is TRBV2 and J is TRBJ2-7; 9 bases match TRBD2. J gave up 7 bases and V 3 bases, and 10 bases lay outside the gene matches. Germline V gene lookup returns CDR1 SNHLY and CDR2 FYNNEI. The CDR3 covers 15 residues. DNA for the CDR3: TGTGCCAGCAGTGACCCCGGTGCGGGAGGGGGTGAGCAGTACTTC. It encodes CASSDPGAGGGEQYF.

The chain links TRBV7-2 to TRBJ1-1; the D gene is possibly TRBD1 (5 bases). CDR1 SGHTA and CDR2 FQGNSA come from the germline V gene. The CDR3 contains 13 residues. The germline V and J ends were trimmed by 1 base and 4 bases, with 7 bases remaining between them. CDR3 sequence reads: CASSLGGSTEAFF. Here the CDR3 DNA reads TGTGCCAGCAGCTTAGGGGGCAGCACTGAAGCTTTCTTT.

The rearrangement joins TRBV6-5 to TRBJ2-2; 8 bases line up with TRBD1. J lost 12 bases, V lost 1 base, and 4 bases had no gene match. The germline V gene has CDR1 MNHEY and CDR2 SVGAGI. The CDR3 is 13 residues long. Here the CDR3 reads CASSYFGTGQLFF. The CDR3 DNA reads TGTGCCAGCAGTTACTTCGGGACAGGTCAGCTGTTTTTT.